This TCR beta chain derives from a study of cytomegalovirus exposure and HLA in healthy donors. The germline CDR1 and CDR2 sequences are SGHKS and YYEKEE (reference sequence). The CDR3 spans 16 residues. V lost 0 bases, J lost 1 base, and 10 bases lay in between. PCR employed 60 Vbeta and 13 Jbeta primers. Here immunoSEQ multiplex PCR was the method, and the copy in TCRdb shows in-frame clones only, minus some. The data hold approximately 170,000 clones, with 55% to 65% observed a single time. J is TRBJ2-2 and V is TRBV5-5; D is perhaps TRBD2 (5 bases). The specimen sequenced was PBMCs. The clonotype originates from a man aged 40-50 years in good health and CMV-seronegative. The chain's CDR3 is CASSLGLALNTGELFF. The CDR3 nucleotides are TGTGCCAGCAGCTTGGGCCTAGCTCTGAACACCGGGGAGCTGTTTTTT.